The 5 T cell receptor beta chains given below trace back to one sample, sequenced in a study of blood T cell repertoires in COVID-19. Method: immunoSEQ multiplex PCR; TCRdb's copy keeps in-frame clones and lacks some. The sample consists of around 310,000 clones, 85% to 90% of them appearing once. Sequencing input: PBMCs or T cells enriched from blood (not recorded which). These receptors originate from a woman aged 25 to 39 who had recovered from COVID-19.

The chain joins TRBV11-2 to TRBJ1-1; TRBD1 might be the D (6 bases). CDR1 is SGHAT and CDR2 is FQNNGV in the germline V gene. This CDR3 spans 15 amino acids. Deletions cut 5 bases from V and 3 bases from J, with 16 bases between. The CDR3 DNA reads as TGTGCCAGCAGCCACCGCATCAGGGGATACACTGAAGCTTTCTTT. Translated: CASSHRIRGYTEAFF.

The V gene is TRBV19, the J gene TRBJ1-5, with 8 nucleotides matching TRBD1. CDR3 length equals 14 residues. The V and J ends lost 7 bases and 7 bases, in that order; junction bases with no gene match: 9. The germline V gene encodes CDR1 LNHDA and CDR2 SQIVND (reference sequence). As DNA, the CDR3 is TGTGCCAGTACTGGACAGGGAAAATACCAGCCCCAGCATTTT. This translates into CASTGQGKYQPQHF.

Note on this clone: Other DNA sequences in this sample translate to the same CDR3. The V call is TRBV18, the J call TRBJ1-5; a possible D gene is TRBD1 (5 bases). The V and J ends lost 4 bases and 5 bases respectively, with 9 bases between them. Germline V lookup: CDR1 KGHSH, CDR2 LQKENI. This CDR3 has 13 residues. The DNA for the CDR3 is TGTGCCAGCTCACGGGGCAGGGATCAGCCCCAGCATTTT. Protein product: CASSRGRDQPQHF.

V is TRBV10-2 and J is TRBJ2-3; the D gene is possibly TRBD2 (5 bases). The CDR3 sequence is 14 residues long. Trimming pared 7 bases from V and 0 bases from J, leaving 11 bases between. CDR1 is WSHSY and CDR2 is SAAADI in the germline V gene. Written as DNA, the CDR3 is TGCGCCAGCACTATAGCGAGCAGCACAGATACGCAGTATTTT. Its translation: CASTIASSTDTQYF.

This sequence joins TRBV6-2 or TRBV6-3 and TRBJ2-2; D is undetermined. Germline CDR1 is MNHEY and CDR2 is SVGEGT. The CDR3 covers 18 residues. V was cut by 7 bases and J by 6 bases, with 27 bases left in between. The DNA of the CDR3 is TGTGCCAGCACCCCTCACCACCTCGACATCACCTGGGCCGGGGAGCTGTTTTTT. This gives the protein CASTPHHLDITWAGELFF.